The entry below gives a single T cell receptor (beta chain) sequence along with its context. The antigen is not known. Only in-frame clones appear in the TCRdb table, and some are missing; sequencing was by immunoSEQ multiplex PCR. The sample lists under 550,000 clones, approximately 90% seen once, with 12% in the top ten. Noted treatment: some 20 received Ad26.COV2.S at low or high dose, single or two shots; roughly five received placebo; per-sample allocation not given. Repertoires come from day 63 after the first vaccine or placebo injection. The sample originates from a study of Ad26.COV2.S vaccination and SARS-CoV-2 variants. Findings and limits, study-wide: Reportedly, spike-specific CD8+ and CD4+ T cell responses achieved substantial breadth once vaccination had taken place. In TCR breadth and depth analyses, total T cell responses may have been underestimated.

The source is a person aged 18 to 65 who received the Ad26.COV2.S COVID-19 vaccine or a placebo. Sequenced here: peripheral blood, sampled in a trial of Ad26.COV2.S vaccine versus placebo.

The DNA of the CDR3 is TGTGCCAGCAGCCTTGGTTGGAAGATTACGACGCAGTATTTT. Protein product: CASSLGWKITTQYF. The chain combines TRBV14 with TRBJ2-3; no clear D gene. CDR1 and CDR2 from the germline V gene are SGHDN and FVKESK. This CDR3 region has 14 residues. V was clipped by 4 bases and J by 9 bases, with 17 bases between them.